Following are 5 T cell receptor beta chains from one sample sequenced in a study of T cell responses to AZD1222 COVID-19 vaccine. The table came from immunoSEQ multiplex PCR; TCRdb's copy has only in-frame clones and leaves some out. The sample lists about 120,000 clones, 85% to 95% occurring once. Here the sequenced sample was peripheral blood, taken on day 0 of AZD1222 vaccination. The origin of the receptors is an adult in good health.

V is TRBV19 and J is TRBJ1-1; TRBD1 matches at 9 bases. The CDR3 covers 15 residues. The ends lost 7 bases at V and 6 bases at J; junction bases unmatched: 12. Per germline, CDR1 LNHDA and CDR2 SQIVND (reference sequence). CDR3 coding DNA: TGTGCCAGTACCATCCGGGACAGGGAGGGGCCTGAAGCTTTCTTT. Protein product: CASTIRDREGPEAFF.

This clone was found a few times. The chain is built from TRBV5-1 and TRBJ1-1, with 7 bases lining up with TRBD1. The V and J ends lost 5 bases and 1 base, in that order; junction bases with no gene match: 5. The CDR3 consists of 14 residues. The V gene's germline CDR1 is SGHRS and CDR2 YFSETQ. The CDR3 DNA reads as TGCGCCAGCAGTTTTACAGGGGCGAACACTGAAGCTTTCTTT. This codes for CASSFTGANTEAFF. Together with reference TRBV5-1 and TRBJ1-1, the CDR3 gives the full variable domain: KAGVTQTPRYLIKTRGQQVTLSCSPISGHRSVSWYQQTPGQGLQFLFEYFSETQRNKGNFPGRFSGRQFSNSRSEMNVSTLELGDSALYLCASSFTGANTEAFFGQGTRLTVV.

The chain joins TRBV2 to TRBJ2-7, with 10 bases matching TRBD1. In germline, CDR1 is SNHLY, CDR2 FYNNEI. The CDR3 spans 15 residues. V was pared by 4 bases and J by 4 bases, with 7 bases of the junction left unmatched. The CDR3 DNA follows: TGTGCCAGCAGTGCGGGGGGACAGGGGAAGTACGAGCAGTACTTC. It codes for CASSAGGQGKYEQYF. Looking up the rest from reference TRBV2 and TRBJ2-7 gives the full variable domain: EPEVTQTPSHQVTQMGQEVILRCVPISNHLYFYWYRQILGQKVEFLVSFYNNEISEKSEIFDDQFSVERPDGSNFTLKIRSTKLEDSAMYFCASSAGGQGKYEQYFGPGTRLTVT.

The chain's CDR3 is CAASMVGGGNQPQHF. The CDR3 DNA sequence: TGTGCCGCCTCAATGGTCGGCGGAGGAAATCAGCCCCAGCATTTT. The J gene is TRBJ1-5, the V gene TRBV15; no clear D gene. This CDR3 comprises 15 residues. V lost 11 bases and J lost 4, with 21 bases in between. CDR1 LNHNV and CDR2 YYDKDF come from the germline V gene (reference sequence).

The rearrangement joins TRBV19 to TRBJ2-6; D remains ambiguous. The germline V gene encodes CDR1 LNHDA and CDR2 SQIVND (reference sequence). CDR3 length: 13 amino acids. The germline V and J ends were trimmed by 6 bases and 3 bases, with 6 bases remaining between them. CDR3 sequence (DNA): TGTGCCAGTAGCCCTCTTGGGGCCAACGTCCTGACTTTC. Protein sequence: CASSPLGANVLTF.